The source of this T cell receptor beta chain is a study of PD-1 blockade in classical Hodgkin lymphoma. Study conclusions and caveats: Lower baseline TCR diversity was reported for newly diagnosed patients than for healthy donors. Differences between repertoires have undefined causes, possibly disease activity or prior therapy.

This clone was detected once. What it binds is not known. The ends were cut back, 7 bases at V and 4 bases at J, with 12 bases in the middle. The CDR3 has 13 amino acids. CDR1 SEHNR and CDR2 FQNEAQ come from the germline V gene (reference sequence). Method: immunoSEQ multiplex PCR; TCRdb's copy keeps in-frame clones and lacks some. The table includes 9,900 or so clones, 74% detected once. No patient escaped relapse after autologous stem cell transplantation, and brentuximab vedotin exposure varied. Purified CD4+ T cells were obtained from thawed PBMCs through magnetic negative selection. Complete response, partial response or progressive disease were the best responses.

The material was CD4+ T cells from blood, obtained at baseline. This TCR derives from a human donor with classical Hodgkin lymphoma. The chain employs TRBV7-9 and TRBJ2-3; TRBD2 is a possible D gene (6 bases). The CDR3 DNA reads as TGTGCCAGCAACAACGGGGGAGCAGATACGCAGTATTTT. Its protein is CASNNGGADTQYF.